This TCR beta chain was recovered during a study of cytomegalovirus exposure and HLA in healthy donors. Broader study findings: HLA restriction was apparent for most CMV-associated TCR beta chains in a later analysis. Sequencing probably produced one cluster of sequence variants that were highly shared.

V was clipped by 3 bases and J by 5 bases; unmatched bases: 8. Germline values: CDR1 LGHNT, CDR2 FRNRAP. This CDR3 spans 16 amino acids. PCR involved 60 Vbeta and 13 Jbeta primers. This table comes from immunoSEQ multiplex PCR, and its TCRdb copy is limited to in-frame clones, with some not included. The table includes 120,000 or so clones, around 72% detected once. Healthy people donating bone marrow made up the donors. At the time of sampling, donors were nominally healthy, though unrecorded immune exposures were likely. Of note for this clone: The antigen is unknown.

The sequence derives from a woman aged 45-60 years in good health and CMV-seropositive. The sequenced sample was PBMCs. This sequence joins TRBV12-5 and TRBJ2-3; 10 positions match TRBD1. In DNA form, the CDR3 reads TGTGCTAGTGGTTTCGGACTGACAGGGGGCGGAGATACGCAGTATTTT. Translated, it gives CASGFGLTGGGDTQYF.